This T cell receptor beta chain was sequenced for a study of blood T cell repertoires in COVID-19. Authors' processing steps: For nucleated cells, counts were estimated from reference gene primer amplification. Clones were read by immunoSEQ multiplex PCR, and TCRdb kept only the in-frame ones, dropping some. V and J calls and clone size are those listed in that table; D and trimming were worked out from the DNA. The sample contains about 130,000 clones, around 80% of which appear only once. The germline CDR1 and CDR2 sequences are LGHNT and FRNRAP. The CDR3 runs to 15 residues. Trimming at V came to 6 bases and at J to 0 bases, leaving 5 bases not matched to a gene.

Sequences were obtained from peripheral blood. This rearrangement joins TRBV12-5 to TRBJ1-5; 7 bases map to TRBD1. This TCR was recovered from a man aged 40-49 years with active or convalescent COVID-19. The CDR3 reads CASGPGQISNQPQHF. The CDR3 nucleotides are TGTGCTAGTGGCCCGGGACAGATTAGCAATCAGCCCCAGCATTTT.